The entry that follows covers one TCR beta chain sequence. The data originate from a study of control samples from healthy donors and cancer patients. Deletions cut 2 bases from V and 2 bases from J, with 9 bases between. The CDR3 runs to 14 residues. Per the germline V gene, CDR1 is SNHLY and CDR2 is FYNNEI. Profiled with immunoSEQ multiplex PCR; TCRdb holds only in-frame clones, not every one. The data show over 25,000 clones, roughly 89% seen once. This sequence was found in a woman between 35 and 50 years old with lung cancer. The chain couples TRBV2 to TRBJ1-1, with unresolved D. What was sequenced was PBMCs. CDR3 coding DNA: TGTGCCAGCAGTGAATGGGCCTTCAACACTGAAGCTTTCTTT. Translation gives CASSEWAFNTEAFF.